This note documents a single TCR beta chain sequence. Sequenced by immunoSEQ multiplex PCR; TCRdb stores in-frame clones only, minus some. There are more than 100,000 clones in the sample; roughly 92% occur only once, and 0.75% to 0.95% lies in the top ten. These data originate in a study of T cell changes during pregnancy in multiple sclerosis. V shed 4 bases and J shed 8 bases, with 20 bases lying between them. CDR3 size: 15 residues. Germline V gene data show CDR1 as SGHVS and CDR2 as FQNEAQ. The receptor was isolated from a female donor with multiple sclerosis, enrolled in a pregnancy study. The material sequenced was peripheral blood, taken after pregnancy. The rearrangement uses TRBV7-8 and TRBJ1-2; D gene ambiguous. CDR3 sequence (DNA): TGTGCCAGCAGCTCACTGGCAGTTCCCCCGGGAGGCTACACCTTC. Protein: CASSSLAVPPGGYTF.